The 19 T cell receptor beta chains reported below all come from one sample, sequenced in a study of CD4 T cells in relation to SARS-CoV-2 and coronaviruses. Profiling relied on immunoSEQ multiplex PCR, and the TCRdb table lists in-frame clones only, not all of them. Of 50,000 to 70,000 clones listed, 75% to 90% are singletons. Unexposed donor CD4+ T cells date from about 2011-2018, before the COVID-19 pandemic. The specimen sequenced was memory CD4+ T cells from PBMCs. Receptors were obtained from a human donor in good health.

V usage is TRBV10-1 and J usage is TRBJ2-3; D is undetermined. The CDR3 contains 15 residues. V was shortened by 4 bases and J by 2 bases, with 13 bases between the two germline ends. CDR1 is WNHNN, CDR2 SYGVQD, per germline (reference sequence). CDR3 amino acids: CASSVGRRPTDTQYF. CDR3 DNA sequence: TGCGCCAGCAGTGTTGGCAGGCGTCCCACAGATACGCAGTATTTT.

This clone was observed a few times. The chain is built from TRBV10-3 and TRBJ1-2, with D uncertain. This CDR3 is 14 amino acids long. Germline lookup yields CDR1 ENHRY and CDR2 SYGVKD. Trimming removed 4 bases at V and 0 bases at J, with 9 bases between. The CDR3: CAISGRNANYGYTF. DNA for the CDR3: TGTGCCATCAGTGGGCGGAATGCTAACTATGGCTACACCTTC.

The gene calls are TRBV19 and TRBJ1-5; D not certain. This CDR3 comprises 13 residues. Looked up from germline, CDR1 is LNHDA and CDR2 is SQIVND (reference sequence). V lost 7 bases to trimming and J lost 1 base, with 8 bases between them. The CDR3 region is CASTGPSNQPQHF. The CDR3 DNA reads TGTGCCAGTACCGGACCGAGCAATCAGCCCCAGCATTTT.

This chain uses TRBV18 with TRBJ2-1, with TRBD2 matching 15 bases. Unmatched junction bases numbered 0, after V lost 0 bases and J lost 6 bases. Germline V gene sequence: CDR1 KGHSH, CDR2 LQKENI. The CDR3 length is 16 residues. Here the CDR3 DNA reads TGTGCCAGCTCACCACCGGGACTAGCGGGAGGCAATGAGCAGTTCTTC. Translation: CASSPPGLAGGNEQFF. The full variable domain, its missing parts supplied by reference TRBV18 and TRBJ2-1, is NAGVMQNPRHLVRRRGQEARLRCSPMKGHSHVYWYRQLPEEGLKFMVYLQKENIIDESGMPKERFSAEFPKEGPSILRIQQVVRGDSAAYFCASSPPGLAGGNEQFFGPGTRLTVL.

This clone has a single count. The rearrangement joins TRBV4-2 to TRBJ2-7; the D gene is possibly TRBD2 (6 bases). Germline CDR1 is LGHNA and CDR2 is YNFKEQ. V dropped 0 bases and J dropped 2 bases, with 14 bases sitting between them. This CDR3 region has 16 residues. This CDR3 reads CASSQDRLASTYEQYF. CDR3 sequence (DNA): TGTGCCAGCAGCCAAGATCGGCTAGCGTCAACCTACGAGCAGTACTTC.

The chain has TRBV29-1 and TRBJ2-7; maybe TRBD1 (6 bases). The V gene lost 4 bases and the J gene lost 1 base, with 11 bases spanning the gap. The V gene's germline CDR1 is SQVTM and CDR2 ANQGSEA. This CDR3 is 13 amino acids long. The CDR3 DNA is TGCAGCGTTGTGAATAGGGGGTCCTACGAGCAGTACTTC. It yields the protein CSVVNRGSYEQYF.

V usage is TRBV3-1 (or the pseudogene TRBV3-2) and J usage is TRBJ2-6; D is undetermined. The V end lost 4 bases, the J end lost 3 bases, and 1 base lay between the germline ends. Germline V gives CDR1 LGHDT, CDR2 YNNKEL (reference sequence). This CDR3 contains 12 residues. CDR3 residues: CASSLGANVLTF. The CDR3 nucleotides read TGTGCCAGCAGCCTTGGGGCCAACGTCCTGACTTTC.

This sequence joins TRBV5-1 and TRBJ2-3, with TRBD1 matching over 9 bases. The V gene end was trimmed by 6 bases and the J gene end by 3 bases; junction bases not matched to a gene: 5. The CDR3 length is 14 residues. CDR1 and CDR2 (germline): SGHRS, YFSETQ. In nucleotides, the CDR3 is TGCGCCAGCAACGGACAGGGGCCGACAGATACGCAGTATTTT. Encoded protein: CASNGQGPTDTQYF.

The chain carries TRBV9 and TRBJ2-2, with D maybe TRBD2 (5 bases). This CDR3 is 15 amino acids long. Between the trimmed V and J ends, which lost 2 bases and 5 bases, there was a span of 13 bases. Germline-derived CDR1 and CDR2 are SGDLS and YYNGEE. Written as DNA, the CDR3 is TGTGCCAGCAGCGTCCACCGGGGAGATACCGGGGAGCTGTTTTTT. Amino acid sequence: CASSVHRGDTGELFF.

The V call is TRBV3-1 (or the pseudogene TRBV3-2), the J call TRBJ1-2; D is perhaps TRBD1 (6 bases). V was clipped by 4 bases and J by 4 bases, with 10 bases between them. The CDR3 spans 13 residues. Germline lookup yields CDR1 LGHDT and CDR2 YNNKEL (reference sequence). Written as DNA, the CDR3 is TGTGCCAGCAGCCGGGGGCGCAGCTATGGCTACACCTTC. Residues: CASSRGRSYGYTF.

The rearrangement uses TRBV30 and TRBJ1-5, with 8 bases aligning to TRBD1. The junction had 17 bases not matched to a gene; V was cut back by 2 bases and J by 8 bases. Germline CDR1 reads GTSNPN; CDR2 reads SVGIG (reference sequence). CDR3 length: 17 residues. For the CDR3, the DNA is TGTGCCTGGAGTCTAGCTCTATCCGGACAGGGATGGGAGCCCCAGCATTTT. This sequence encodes CAWSLALSGQGWEPQHF.

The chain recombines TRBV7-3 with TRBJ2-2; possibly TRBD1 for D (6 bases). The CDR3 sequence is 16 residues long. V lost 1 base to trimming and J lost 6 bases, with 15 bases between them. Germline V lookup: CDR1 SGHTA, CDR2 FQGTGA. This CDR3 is CASSLSWSGDAGELFF. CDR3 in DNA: TGTGCCAGCAGCTTAAGTTGGTCAGGGGACGCCGGGGAGCTGTTTTTT.

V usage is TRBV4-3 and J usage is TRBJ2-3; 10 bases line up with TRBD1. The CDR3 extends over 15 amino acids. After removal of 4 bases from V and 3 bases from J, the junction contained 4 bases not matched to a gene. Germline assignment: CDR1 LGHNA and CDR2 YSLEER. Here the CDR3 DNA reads TGCGCCAGCAGCCTTGGGACAGGGGAGACAGATACGCAGTATTTT. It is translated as CASSLGTGETDTQYF.

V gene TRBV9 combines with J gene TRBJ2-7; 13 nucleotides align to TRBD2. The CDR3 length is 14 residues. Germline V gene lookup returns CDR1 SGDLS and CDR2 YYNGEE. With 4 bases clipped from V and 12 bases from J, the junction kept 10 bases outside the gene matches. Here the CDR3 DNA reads TGTGCCAGCAGCCCTGGACTAGCGGGAGAGAATCGGTACTTC. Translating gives CASSPGLAGENRYF.

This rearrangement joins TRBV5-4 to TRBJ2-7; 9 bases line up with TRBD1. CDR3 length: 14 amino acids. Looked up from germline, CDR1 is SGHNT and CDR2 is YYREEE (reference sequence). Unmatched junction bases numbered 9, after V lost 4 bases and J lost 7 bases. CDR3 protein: CASSPRQGVGEQYF. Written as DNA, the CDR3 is TGTGCCAGCAGCCCTAGACAGGGGGTAGGAGAGCAGTACTTC.

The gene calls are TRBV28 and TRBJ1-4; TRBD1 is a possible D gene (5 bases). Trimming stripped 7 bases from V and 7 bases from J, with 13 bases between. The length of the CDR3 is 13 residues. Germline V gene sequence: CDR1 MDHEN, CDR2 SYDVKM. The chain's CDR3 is CASIWGGGEKLFF. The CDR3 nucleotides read TGTGCCAGCATTTGGGGCGGGGGTGAAAAACTGTTTTTT.

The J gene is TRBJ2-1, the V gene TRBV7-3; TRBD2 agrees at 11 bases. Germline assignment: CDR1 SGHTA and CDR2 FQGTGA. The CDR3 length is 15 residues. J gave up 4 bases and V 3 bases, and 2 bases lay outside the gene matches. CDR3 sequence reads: CASSFGTSGYNEQFF. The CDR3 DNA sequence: TGTGCCAGCAGCTTCGGGACTAGCGGTTACAATGAGCAGTTCTTC.

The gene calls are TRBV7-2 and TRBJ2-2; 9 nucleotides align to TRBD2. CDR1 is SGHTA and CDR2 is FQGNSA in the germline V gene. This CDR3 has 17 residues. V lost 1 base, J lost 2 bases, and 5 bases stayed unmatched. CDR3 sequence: CASSLGASGINTGELFF. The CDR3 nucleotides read TGTGCCAGCAGCTTAGGAGCTAGCGGGATTAACACCGGGGAGCTGTTTTTT.

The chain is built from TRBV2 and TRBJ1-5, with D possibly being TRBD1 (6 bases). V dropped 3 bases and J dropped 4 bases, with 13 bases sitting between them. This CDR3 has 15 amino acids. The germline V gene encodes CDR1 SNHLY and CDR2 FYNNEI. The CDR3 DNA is TGTGCCAGCAGTGAGGAGGGGGGTCGGAATCAGCCCCAGCATTTT. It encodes CASSEEGGRNQPQHF.